A single sample is the source of the 18 T cell receptor beta chains below, sequenced in a study of radiation and T cells in renal cell carcinoma. TCRdb's table, derived via immunoSEQ multiplex PCR, lists solely in-frame clones and lacks some. Among 70,000 to 100,000 clones listed, 80% to 90% were seen once. Time point: blood 2 weeks post-SBRT. Treatment: 15 Gy SBRT to primary tumor, nephrectomy 4 weeks later. The input for sequencing was blood, taken from a patient whose treatment included radiotherapy and nephrectomy. These receptors all come from a woman between 45 and 60 years old with renal cell carcinoma.

V is TRBV5-1 and J is TRBJ1-6; D is undetermined. The ends were cut back, 8 bases at V and 5 bases at J, with 11 bases in the middle. The length of the CDR3 is 13 residues. Germline V gives CDR1 SGHRS, CDR2 YFSETQ. The CDR3 reads CASRGLDNSPLHF. The DNA for the CDR3 is TGCGCCAGTCGTGGTCTTGATAATTCACCCCTCCACTTT.

The chain is built from TRBV4-3 and TRBJ1-6; D is unclear. CDR1 is LGHNA and CDR2 is YSLEER in the germline V gene. The V and J ends lost 0 bases and 6 bases respectively, with 12 bases between them. The CDR3 runs to 16 residues. CDR3 loop: CASSQDFDTINSPLHF. In DNA form, the CDR3 reads TGCGCCAGCAGCCAAGATTTCGACACTATTAATTCACCCCTCCACTTT.

This clone was observed once. The chain is built from TRBV28 and TRBJ2-7, with D tentatively TRBD2 (6 bases). The germline CDR1 and CDR2 sequences are MDHEN and SYDVKM. V gave up 3 bases and J gave up 1 base, with 10 bases separating them. There are 14 residues in the CDR3. The CDR3 bases are TGTGCCAGCAGTTTGGACCGGGGGTCCTACGAGCAGTACTTC. Its protein is CASSLDRGSYEQYF. Filled out from reference TRBV28 and TRBJ2-7, the complete variable domain reads DVKVTQSSRYLVKRTGEKVFLECVQDMDHENMFWYRQDPGLGLRLIYFSYDVKMKEKGDIPEGYSVSREKKERFSLILESASTNQTSMYLCASSLDRGSYEQYFGPGTRLTVT.

CDR3 bases: TGTGCCAGTAGTTACAGGAGCATCTATGGCTACACCTTC. Translation gives CASSYRSIYGYTF. The chain employs TRBV19 and TRBJ1-2; a weak D match, TRBD1 (5 bases). The CDR3 runs to 13 residues. Germline CDR1 reads LNHDA; CDR2 reads SQIVND (reference sequence). Between the trimmed V and J ends, which lost 5 bases and 4 bases, there was a span of 11 bases.

This chain links TRBV5-6 with TRBJ2-5; 8 nucleotides align to TRBD1. The CDR3 extends over 14 amino acids. Losses at the gene ends were 5 bases for V and 5 bases for J; bases not matched to a gene: 8. CDR1 and CDR2 (germline): SGHDT, YYEEEE. The CDR3 DNA is TGTGCCAGCAGTCAGGCAGGGGGCGGGGAGACCCAGTACTTC. Its protein is CASSQAGGGETQYF.

V and J are TRBV10-3 and TRBJ2-5; D remains ambiguous. The CDR3 is 13 residues long. CDR1 is ENHRY and CDR2 is SYGVKD in the germline V gene. The V end was cut by 2 bases, the J end by 0 bases, with 4 bases between. The CDR3 sequence: CAISETYQETQYF. The DNA of the CDR3 is TGTGCCATCAGTGAGACGTACCAAGAGACCCAGTACTTC.

This clone has only a few counts. The chain carries TRBV19 and TRBJ1-2; D possibly corresponds to TRBD1 (5 bases). Germline assignment: CDR1 LNHDA and CDR2 SQIVND (reference sequence). The CDR3 covers 14 residues. Trimming left V 3 bases short and J 8 bases short, with 16 bases between. DNA of the CDR3: TGTGCCAGTAGTATGGAGGGGACTACGGGGGGCTACACCTTC. It yields the protein CASSMEGTTGGYTF.

The J gene is TRBJ2-7, the V gene TRBV13; 9 nucleotides agree with TRBD1. The CDR3 spans 13 residues. The V gene's germline CDR1 is PRHDT and CDR2 FYEKMQ (reference sequence). V lost 5 bases, J lost 6 bases, and 5 bases stayed unmatched. Here the CDR3 DNA reads TGTGCCAGCAGCGCTACAGGGGGCGGCGAGCAGTACTTC. Its protein product is CASSATGGGEQYF.

V gene TRBV4-3 combines with J gene TRBJ1-3; no clear D gene. V was clipped by 0 bases and J by 2 bases, with 14 bases between them. CDR1 is LGHNA and CDR2 is YSLEER in the germline V gene. The CDR3 contains 17 residues. CDR3 coding DNA: TGCGCCAGCAGCCAAGACCCCAGAACAAATCCTGGAAACACCATATATTTT. This codes for CASSQDPRTNPGNTIYF.

The chain carries TRBV15 and TRBJ2-3; D gene ambiguous. CDR3 length: 16 amino acids. The ends were cut back, 5 bases at V and 3 bases at J, with 18 bases in the middle. Germline V gene sequence: CDR1 LNHNV, CDR2 YYDKDF (reference sequence). CDR3 DNA sequence: TGTGCCACCAGCCGACTCCCTAGTCATAGAACAGATACGCAGTATTTT. It encodes CATSRLPSHRTDTQYF.

The chain employs TRBV5-4 and TRBJ1-1; D gene ambiguous. Germline V CDR1 and CDR2: SGHNT, YYREEE (reference sequence). The V end was cut by 4 bases, the J end by 2 bases, with 15 bases between. This CDR3 region has 15 residues. Here the CDR3 DNA reads TGTGCCAGCAGCCGGGGTTCCCGAATAAACACTGAAGCTTTCTTT. Translation gives CASSRGSRINTEAFF.

J is TRBJ1-3 and V is TRBV13; TRBD1 matches at 8 bases. CDR1 is PRHDT, CDR2 FYEKMQ, per germline (reference sequence). V lost 5 bases and J lost 4; bases outside the gene matches: 7. This CDR3 is 15 amino acids long. This CDR3 is CASSREGQEGNTIYF. CDR3 nucleotide sequence: TGTGCCAGCAGCCGGGAGGGACAGGAGGGAAACACCATATATTTT.

The chain carries TRBV2 and TRBJ1-1, with unresolved D. In germline, CDR1 is SNHLY, CDR2 FYNNEI. V lost 1 base and J lost 2, with 8 bases in between. This CDR3 has 14 residues. DNA of the CDR3: TGTGCCAGCAGTGAAGAAGGACCTAACACTGAAGCTTTCTTT. The encoded protein is CASSEEGPNTEAFF.

This clone occurred a few times. This rearrangement joins TRBV19 to TRBJ1-1; no definite D call. The CDR3 consists of 12 residues. Trimming stripped 5 bases from V and 0 bases from J, with 4 bases between. In germline, CDR1 is LNHDA, CDR2 SQIVND (reference sequence). CDR3 protein: CASSPLNTEAFF. CDR3 in DNA: TGTGCCAGTAGTCCATTGAACACTGAAGCTTTCTTT.

The chain couples TRBV4-1 to TRBJ1-6; no clear D. Germline-derived CDR1 and CDR2 are MGHRA and YSYEKL. CDR3 length equals 17 residues. The germline V and J ends were trimmed by 0 bases and 1 base, with 10 bases remaining between them. CDR3 sequence (DNA): TGCGCCAGCAGCCAAGATACGGGGATGTCCTATAATTCACCCCTCCACTTT. Its translation is CASSQDTGMSYNSPLHF.

V gene TRBV25-1 combines with J gene TRBJ2-1, with TRBD2 as a possible D gene (6 bases). The CDR3 contains 12 residues. Trimming took off 2 bases at V and 12 bases at J, with 11 bases between the two ends. In germline, CDR1 is MGHDK, CDR2 SYGVNS. The CDR3 is CASSELVGRQFF. In DNA, the CDR3 is TGTGCCAGCAGTGAACTCGTCGGGAGGCAGTTCTTC. The full variable domain, its missing parts supplied by reference TRBV25-1 and TRBJ2-1, is EADIYQTPRYLVIGTGKKITLECSQTMGHDKMYWYQQDPGMELHLIHYSYGVNSTEKGDLSSESTVSRIRTEHFPLTLESARPSHTSQYLCASSELVGRQFFGPGTRLTVL.

This clone was seen just once. The V and J genes are TRBV7-2 and TRBJ1-3, with a tentative D call TRBD1 (5 bases). Trimming removed 5 bases at V and 0 bases at J, with 11 bases between. The CDR3 consists of 15 residues. Germline values: CDR1 SGHTA, CDR2 FQGNSA. The CDR3 is CASSEQDNSGNTIYF. CDR3 bases: TGTGCCAGCAGCGAACAGGATAACTCTGGAAACACCATATATTTT.

The chain has TRBV28 and TRBJ2-7; D possibly corresponds to TRBD2 (6 bases). This CDR3 has 14 amino acids. From germline, CDR1 is MDHEN and CDR2 SYDVKM. The ends were cut back, 8 bases at V and 3 bases at J, with 17 bases in the middle. CDR3 in amino acids: CASRRATFGYEQYF. The CDR3, as DNA: TGTGCCAGCCGGAGGGCTACTTTTGGCTACGAGCAGTACTTC.